These 9 T cell receptor beta chains were all obtained from the same sample, sequenced in a study of shared clonotypes between healthy human individuals. This table comes from immunoSEQ multiplex PCR, and its TCRdb copy is limited to in-frame clones, with some not included. The table includes about 340,000 clones, about 73% detected once. The sequencing sample was made of memory CD4+ T cells sorted from blood. Documented subset: CD45RA-negative fraction. These receptors all stem from a young man in good health.

The rearrangement uses TRBV6-5 and TRBJ2-7; 8 bases are a match to TRBD1. With 4 bases clipped from V and 2 bases from J, the junction kept 4 bases outside the gene matches. This CDR3 comprises 14 residues. Germline V lookup: CDR1 MNHEY, CDR2 SVGAGI. CDR3 loop: CASSSDRAPYEQYF. CDR3 bases: TGTGCCAGCAGTTCGGACAGGGCCCCCTACGAGCAGTACTTC.

This chain joins TRBV28 and TRBJ2-7; 9 bases map to TRBD1. The CDR3 consists of 16 residues. V dropped 2 bases and J dropped 6; count of bases not matched to a gene: 11. The V gene's germline CDR1 is MDHEN and CDR2 SYDVKM. As DNA, the CDR3 is TGTGCCAGCAGTTTAAGTGTGTGGAGACAGGGGGGCGAGCAGTACTTC. Protein product: CASSLSVWRQGGEQYF.

The chain joins TRBV5-4 to TRBJ2-5; TRBD1 matches 10 bases. V gave up 3 bases and J gave up 4 bases; unmatched junction bases: 3. The CDR3 runs to 14 residues. From germline, CDR1 is SGHNT and CDR2 YYREEE (reference sequence). CDR3 in amino acids: CASSSRDRGETQYF. CDR3 in DNA: TGTGCCAGCAGCTCCCGGGACAGGGGAGAGACCCAGTACTTC.

This chain joins TRBV19 and TRBJ2-7; tentatively, D is TRBD2 (5 bases). The CDR3 covers 12 residues. V was pared by 6 bases and J by 7 bases, with 13 bases between. Germline V gene data show CDR1 as LNHDA and CDR2 as SQIVND (reference sequence). The CDR3 DNA sequence: TGTGCCAGTAGCGTCCTCTCGGGGGAGCAGTACTTC. Translation: CASSVLSGEQYF.

This clone was observed many times. J is TRBJ2-6 and V is TRBV9, with a possible D match to TRBD2 (5 bases). The CDR3 runs to 16 residues. Germline assignment: CDR1 SGDLS and CDR2 YYNGEE. V was pared by 2 bases and J by 4 bases, with 13 bases between. The CDR3 is CASSVRGFAGANVLTF. The CDR3 DNA follows: TGTGCCAGCAGCGTCAGAGGGTTTGCGGGGGCCAACGTCCTGACTTTC. Complete variable domain (other parts from reference TRBV9 and TRBJ2-6): DSGVTQTPKHLITATGQRVTLRCSPRSGDLSVYWYQQSLDQGLQFLIQYYNGEERAKGNILERFSAQQFPDLHSELNLSSLELGDSALYFCASSVRGFAGANVLTFGAGSRLTVL.

The chain employs TRBV7-2 and TRBJ1-5; TRBD1 matches at 7 bases. The CDR3 is made up of 14 amino acids. The V gene end was trimmed by 5 bases and the J gene end by 6 bases; junction bases not matched to a gene: 7. Germline V gene data show CDR1 as SGHTA and CDR2 as FQGNSA. In DNA, the CDR3 is TGTGCCAGCAGCCCCGACAGGGACAGTCAGCCCCAGCATTTT. Amino acids: CASSPDRDSQPQHF.

DNA for the CDR3: TGTGCCAGCAGTACTGGACAGGCCCCCTACGAGCAGTACTTC. It codes for CASSTGQAPYEQYF. The V gene is TRBV2, the J gene TRBJ2-7, with TRBD1 identical over 7 bases. CDR3 length: 14 amino acids. Germline trimming cut 5 bases from V and 2 bases from J; bases unmatched to any gene: 6. Germline-derived CDR1 and CDR2 are SNHLY and FYNNEI.

The J gene is TRBJ2-1, the V gene TRBV28, with TRBD1 as a possible D gene (5 bases). The germline V and J ends were trimmed by 6 bases and 7 bases, with 19 bases remaining between them. This CDR3 is 15 amino acids long. Germline V gives CDR1 MDHEN, CDR2 SYDVKM. The CDR3 region is CASRSSAGWKNEQFF. DNA for the CDR3: TGTGCCAGCAGATCCAGCGCAGGGTGGAAAAATGAGCAGTTCTTC.

CDR3 loop: CASGNSNQPQHF. CDR3 nucleotide sequence: TGTGCCAGCGGGAATAGCAATCAGCCCCAGCATTTT. The chain carries TRBV18 and TRBJ1-5, with no clear D. This CDR3 is 12 amino acids long. Deletions cut 8 bases from V and 0 bases from J, with 5 bases between. From germline, CDR1 is KGHSH and CDR2 LQKENI.